This T cell receptor beta chain was captured by sequencing in a study of T cell responses to AZD1222 COVID-19 vaccine. This clone has a handful of counts. The CDR3 totals 19 residues. V shed 0 bases, J shed 0 bases, and the junction held 9 bases outside the gene matches. Germline lookup yields CDR1 SGHVS and CDR2 FNYEAQ. Generated by immunoSEQ multiplex PCR, the TCRdb table keeps only in-frame clones and is missing some. The sample has 70,000 to 95,000 clones; 89% are singletons. Sequenced here: peripheral blood, sampled on day 0 of MenACWY control vaccination. The chain uses TRBV7-6 and TRBJ2-3; TRBD2 aligns across 10 bases. The source of this sequence is an adult in good health. Written as DNA, the CDR3 is TGTGCCAGCAGCTTAGCTTATAGCGGGGGGCTACTTAGCACAGATACGCAGTATTTT. Translation: CASSLAYSGGLLSTDTQYF.